This T cell receptor beta chain was observed in a study of T-cell memory formation after mild COVID-19. The CDR3 consists of 15 residues. The ends were cut back, 4 bases at V and 2 bases at J, with 13 bases in the middle. The germline CDR1 and CDR2 sequences are SGHRS and YFSETQ. TCRdb re-analysed the 5' RACE reads in MiXCR, keeping a single row per CDR3 protein. The sample holds approximately 300,000 distinct CDR3 sequences, more than 15% seen once. Findings of the study overall: Confirmation of SARS-CoV-2 specificity was lacking for second-wave clones peaking day 37. Clones contracting day 15 to 85 were balanced CD4/CD8; later expanders leaned CD4+.

Comment on this clonotype: Antigen: not known.

The chain joins TRBV5-1 to TRBJ2-1; perhaps TRBD2 as D (6 bases). The sequencing sample was made of PBMCs or a T cell subset sorted from them (not recorded which). The clonotype originates from a man aged 18-30 years who had mild COVID-19 (a few samples of this study predate the infection). Cell type and time point are not known. For the CDR3, the DNA is TGCGCCAGCAGCACCGGACTACCACCCTACAATGAGCAGTTCTTC. Translated, it gives CASSTGLPPYNEQFF.